Listed here are 20 T cell receptor beta chains from one sample, sequenced in a study of T cell repertoires in cytomegalovirus infection. Each CDR3 protein is one row after TCRdb ran MiXCR on the reads. The data contain roughly 640,000 distinct CDR3 sequences, 20% to 25% of them singletons. Sequencing was performed on CD8+ T cells from PBMCs. The receptors shown here come from a human donor in good health (CMV status not recorded). Some clones in this sample may be carry-over from other donors' samples.

This clonotype has just a few counts. The chain carries TRBV20-1 and TRBJ1-6; D is unclear. Germline V lookup: CDR1 DFQATT, CDR2 SNEGSKA (reference sequence). CDR3 size: 15 residues. Trimming took 3 bases from V and 8 from J, leaving 17 bases between them. CDR3 loop: CSASGEPKDHSPLHF. CDR3 sequence (DNA): TGCAGTGCTAGCGGGGAGCCAAAAGATCATTCACCCCTCCACTTT.

In regard to this clonotype: One end of the junction does not line up with germline, which may come from a read error. The chain uses TRBV27 and TRBJ1-5; 8 bases are shared with TRBD1. Germline CDR1 MNHEY, CDR2 SMNVEV (reference sequence). This CDR3 has 14 amino acids. CDR3 in amino acids: CVSSPQGAHQPQHF. For the CDR3, the DNA is TGTGTCAGCAGTCCTCAGGGGGCGCATCAGCCCCAGCATTTT.

The chain carries TRBV20-1 and TRBJ1-5; D uncertain. The CDR3 contains 14 residues. Germline CDR1 and CDR2: DFQATT and SNEGSKA (reference sequence). Trimming took 7 bases from V and 0 from J, leaving 13 bases between them. CDR3 DNA sequence: TGCAGTGTCGCTGAAGTTTATAGCAATCAGCCCCAGCATTTT. This codes for CSVAEVYSNQPQHF.

A few counts support this clonotype. V is TRBV20-1 and J is TRBJ2-7; 12 bases agree with TRBD2. Germline values: CDR1 DFQATT, CDR2 SNEGSKA (reference sequence). The CDR3 runs 17 residues. V shed 7 bases and J 2 bases; nucleotides not matched to a gene: 15. The CDR3 region has the DNA TGCAGTGGTAGGGGAGCGGACTGGACTAGCGGGGCCTACGAGCAGTACTTC. Its translation is CSGRGADWTSGAYEQYF.

Notes on this clonotype: A much more abundant neighbour one base away suggests this may be a read error. The rearrangement joins TRBV6-5 to TRBJ2-7, with no clear D. The V end lost 4 bases, the J end lost 3 bases, and 16 bases lay between the germline ends. The length of the CDR3 is 15 residues. Germline V gene sequence: CDR1 MNHEY, CDR2 SVGAGI. CDR3 region: CASSCSAPTDYEQYF. The CDR3 nucleotides are TGTGCCAGCAGTTGCTCTGCCCCGACCGACTACGAGCAGTACTTC.

This chain connects TRBV27 to TRBJ2-5, with D uncertain. V lost 0 bases and J 1 base, leaving 9 bases between the germline ends. CDR3 length: 15 amino acids. The germline CDR1 and CDR2 sequences are MNHEY and SMNVEV (reference sequence). This CDR3 is CASSLSAGPQETQYF. CDR3 nucleotide sequence: TGTGCCAGCAGTTTATCCGCAGGTCCCCAAGAGACCCAGTACTTC.

Many counts were recorded for this clonotype. The V call is TRBV28, the J call TRBJ2-4; 10 bases align to TRBD1. Germline trimming cut 5 bases from V and 0 bases from J; bases unmatched to any gene: 10. Per the germline V gene, CDR1 is MDHEN and CDR2 is SYDVKM. The CDR3 contains 18 residues. DNA of the CDR3: TGTGCCAGCAGTCACCCCTGGGACAGGGGTCTAGCCAAAAACATTCAGTACTTC. The encoded protein is CASSHPWDRGLAKNIQYF.

In DNA, the CDR3 is TGTGCCGGCAGCTTAAATGGGGACGGCGAGCAGTACGTC. This gives the protein CAGSLNGDGEQYV. J is TRBJ2-7 and V is TRBV7-8; perhaps D is TRBD1 or TRBD2 (5 bases each). Germline CDR1 and CDR2: SGHVS and FQNEAQ. The CDR3 runs to 13 residues.

This clonotype was observed a few times. This chain joins TRBV19 and TRBJ2-7; 8 positions agree with TRBD1. CDR1 is LNHDA and CDR2 is SQIVND in the germline V gene (reference sequence). Trimming cost V 5 bases and J 0 bases; bases outside gene matches: 12. The CDR3 has 17 amino acids. The chain's CDR3 is CASSSLPPGQDSYEQYF. The CDR3 DNA reads as TGTGCCAGTAGTTCGCTACCACCGGGACAGGACTCCTACGAGCAGTACTTC.

The chain carries TRBV7-8 and TRBJ2-7; the D is unclear. V was cut by 0 bases and J by 4 bases, with 7 bases left in between. This CDR3 spans 13 amino acids. CDR1 and CDR2 (germline): SGHVS, FQNEAQ. The CDR3 reads CASSLARWYEQYV. The CDR3 nucleotides are TGTGCCAGCAGCTTAGCCCGATGGTACGAGCAGTACGTC.

This clonotype showed up just once. This chain links TRBV29-1 with TRBJ2-1; 7 bases fit TRBD1. This CDR3 has 12 amino acids. Germline trimming cut 4 bases from V and 4 bases from J; bases unmatched to any gene: 1. The germline V gene encodes CDR1 SQVTM and CDR2 ANQGSEA. The CDR3 loop is CSVVGQYNEQFF. CDR3 DNA: TGCAGCGTTGTGGGACAGTACAATGAGCAGTTCTTC.

With respect to this clonotype: A read error may produce the germline difference seen at one junction end. The chain links TRBV5-1 to TRBJ1-6; tentatively, D is TRBD1 (6 bases). The CDR3 is made up of 15 amino acids. In germline, CDR1 is SGHRS, CDR2 YFSETQ. The CDR3 sequence is CASSLGQGFNSSLHF. The CDR3, as DNA: TGCGCCAGCAGCTTGGGGCAGGGGTTTAATTCATCCCTCCACTTT.

For this clonotype: Germline and junction disagree at one end, which may indicate a read error. The genes are TRBV7-9 and TRBJ2-1; 8 positions agree with TRBD2. The CDR3 runs 9 residues. Germline V lookup: CDR1 SEHNR, CDR2 FQNEAQ (reference sequence). The CDR3 DNA reads TGTGCCAGCAGGTCGGGGGGGGATTTC. Amino acids: CASRSGGDF.

Notes on this clonotype: This may stem from a read error, because a much larger clone lies one nucleotide away. The CDR3 DNA reads as TGTGCCAGCAGCTTACCTATAAACACCGGGAAGCTGTTTTTT. Amino acid sequence: CASSLPINTGKLFF. V is TRBV12-3 or TRBV12-4 and J is TRBJ2-2, with a weak D call TRBD2 (5 bases). The length of the CDR3 is 14 residues.

With regard to this clonotype: This sequence may be a read error, since a much larger clone differs from it by one base. The chain employs TRBV7-6 and TRBJ2-3; TRBD1 matches 7 bases. The length of the CDR3 is 17 residues. V shed 1 base and J 3 bases; nucleotides not matched to a gene: 10. Germline V CDR1 and CDR2: SGHVS, FNYEAQ. The CDR3 coding sequence is TGTGCCAGCAGCTTAGTTCCAAACGACAGGGTGACAGATACGCAGTATTTT. Translated, it gives CASSLVPNDRVTDTQYF.

The chain recombines TRBV7-9 with TRBJ2-5; maybe TRBD2 (6 bases). The CDR3 runs to 18 residues. From germline, CDR1 is SEHNR and CDR2 FQNEAQ (reference sequence). Deletions cut 2 bases from V and 5 bases from J, with 24 bases between. The CDR3 sequence is CASSLIGSAGSPLETQYF. CDR3 nucleotides: TGTGCCAGCAGCTTAATCGGATCGGCGGGGAGTCCGCTTGAGACCCAGTACTTC.

This clonotype was counted many times. The chain couples TRBV6-2 or TRBV6-3 to TRBJ1-6; D is unresolved. This CDR3 comprises 16 residues. Germline V gives CDR1 MNHEY, CDR2 SVGEGT. Trimming cost V 0 bases and J 4 bases, with 10 bases left between them. CDR3 nucleotides: TGTGCCAGCAGTTACTCGTATCAGCGATATAATTCACCCCTCCACTTT. Its translation: CASSYSYQRYNSPLHF.

The chain couples TRBV27 to TRBJ1-5; 8 bases are a match to TRBD1. The V gene's germline CDR1 is MNHEY and CDR2 SMNVEV (reference sequence). The CDR3 totals 15 residues. After removal of 5 bases from V and 4 bases from J, the junction contained 7 bases not matched to a gene. The CDR3 spells CASSIGTGSNQPQHF. In DNA, the CDR3 is TGTGCCAGCAGTATAGGGACAGGTTCGAATCAGCCCCAGCATTTT.

This clonotype was seen only a few times. The V gene is TRBV10-2, the J gene TRBJ2-7, with 7 bases matching TRBD1. Germline V gene sequence: CDR1 WSHSY, CDR2 SAAADI. CDR3 length equals 13 residues. Trimming removed 7 bases from V and 5 bases from J; junction bases left unmatched: 8. The CDR3 sequence is CASTQGGSDEQYV. Written as DNA, the CDR3 is TGCGCCAGCACTCAAGGGGGCTCGGACGAGCAGTACGTC.

This clonotype has only a few counts. J is TRBJ2-7 and V is TRBV10-3, with 7 bases aligning to TRBD1. CDR1 ENHRY and CDR2 SYGVKD come from the germline V gene. Losses at the gene ends were 4 bases for V and 3 bases for J; bases not matched to a gene: 6. CDR3 size: 14 residues. CDR3 DNA sequence: TGTGCCATCAGTGTGGGGACAGTGGACTACGAGCAGTACTTC. Translated, it gives CAISVGTVDYEQYF.